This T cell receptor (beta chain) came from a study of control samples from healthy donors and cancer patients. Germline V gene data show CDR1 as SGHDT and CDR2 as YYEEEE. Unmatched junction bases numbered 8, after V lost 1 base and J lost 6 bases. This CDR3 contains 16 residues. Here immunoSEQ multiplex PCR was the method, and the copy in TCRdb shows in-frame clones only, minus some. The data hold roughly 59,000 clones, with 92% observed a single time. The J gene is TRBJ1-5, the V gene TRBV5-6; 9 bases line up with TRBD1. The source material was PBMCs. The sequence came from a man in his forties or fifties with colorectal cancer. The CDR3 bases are TGTGCCAGCAGCTTGTATGGGGACAGGGAGCGTCAGCCCCAGCATTTT. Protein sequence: CASSLYGDRERQPQHF.